This TCR beta chain was captured in a study of OX40 agonist ivuxolimab in advanced cancers. Study overall: Patients were treated with ivuxolimab, an agonistic anti-OX40 (CD134) antibody.

Regarding this clone: The antigen remains unidentified.

Study results and caveats: CD8+ T cells were the subset that, on average, had more expanded clones than CD4+. At doses 0.1 to 3.0 mg/kg, CD4+ and CD8+ clones expanded. Nonresponders included some who also had low normalized T-cell clonal expansion.

TCRdb's copy holds only in-frame clones and misses some; the assay was immunoSEQ multiplex PCR. The sample holds tens of thousands of clones, about 89% seen once. Trimming took 3 bases from V and 2 from J, leaving 18 bases between them. CDR1 and CDR2 (germline): LNHNV, YYDKDF (reference sequence). CDR3 length: 17 residues. V and J are TRBV15 and TRBJ2-3; D is possibly TRBD1 (6 bases). This sequence was found in an adult with an advanced solid tumor such as melanoma, head and neck, liver or kidney cancer. The sample here was CD4+ or CD8+ T cells sorted from blood, taken in a trial of the OX40 agonist ivuxolimab. CDR3 amino acids: CATSRTAGGQITDTQYF. The CDR3, as DNA: TGTGCCACCAGCAGGACCGCCGGAGGACAGATCACAGATACGCAGTATTTT. Filled out from reference TRBV15 and TRBJ2-3, the complete variable domain reads DAMVIQNPRYQVTQFGKPVTLSCSQTLNHNVMYWYQQKSSQAPKLLFHYYDKDFNNEADTPDNFQSRRPNTSFCFLDIRSPGLGDTAMYLCATSRTAGGQITDTQYFGPGTRLTVL.